These 15 T cell receptor beta chains were sequenced from one sample in a study of CD8+CD57+ T cells in acquired aplastic anemia. The template used for profiling TCR beta VDJ and CDR3 was genomic DNA. TCRdb ran MiXCR on the reads and lists one entry per CDR3 protein. Here the sample spans 80,000 to 100,000 distinct CDR3 sequences, about 63% being singletons. CD8+CD57+ cell expansion had been shown by flow cytometry in patients chosen for sequencing. Material for sequencing was sorted CD4+, CD8+, or CD8+CD57+ T cells (not recorded which) from PBMCs. The receptors stem from a human donor with aplastic anemia.

The V and J genes are TRBV9 and TRBJ2-7; possible D gene TRBD2, 5 bases. The germline V gene encodes CDR1 SGDLS and CDR2 YYNGEE. The CDR3 spans 14 residues. Deletions cut 0 bases from V and 3 bases from J, with 10 bases between. The CDR3 DNA is TGTGCCAGCAGCGTAGATGTGAGGGTCTACGAGCAGTACTTC. It encodes CASSVDVRVYEQYF.

The chain is built from TRBV25-1 and TRBJ2-6, with 9 nucleotides matching TRBD1. The CDR3 length is 16 residues. The germline CDR1 and CDR2 sequences are MGHDK and SYGVNS. Trimming at V came to 6 bases and at J to 0 bases, leaving 3 bases not matched to a gene. CDR3 amino acids: CASRPTGGSGANVLTF. Here the CDR3 DNA reads TGTGCCAGCAGACCGACAGGGGGCTCTGGGGCCAACGTCCTGACTTTC.

This clonotype turned up a few times. The chain is built from TRBV7-2 and TRBJ1-2; D is perhaps TRBD1 (6 bases). Trimming took off 5 bases at V and 8 bases at J, with 18 bases between the two ends. CDR3 length equals 14 residues. The V gene's germline CDR1 is SGHTA and CDR2 FQGNSA. The CDR3 protein is CASSVTQGFFGYTF. The CDR3 bases are TGTGCCAGCAGCGTCACACAGGGATTCTTCGGCTACACCTTC.

A word on this clonotype: The junction departs from the called germline gene at one end, perhaps through a read error. This chain connects TRBV25-1 to TRBJ1-5; D gene ambiguous. Germline CDR1 reads MGHDK; CDR2 reads SYGVNS. The CDR3 sequence is 17 residues long. The CDR3 DNA is TGTACCAGCAGTGAAGGAGACGGCGTTTATAGCAATCAGCCCCAGCATTTT. Translation gives CTSSEGDGVYSNQPQHF.

The chain combines TRBV25-1 with TRBJ2-7, with 7 positions matching TRBD1. Trimming removed 9 bases from V and 3 bases from J; junction bases left unmatched: 8. The CDR3 runs to 13 residues. In germline, CDR1 is MGHDK, CDR2 SYGVNS. This chain's CDR3 is CARPTPGGYEQYF. The CDR3 DNA sequence: TGTGCCAGACCCACGCCAGGGGGCTACGAGCAGTACTTC.

The chain uses TRBV7-9 and TRBJ2-7; D unclear. There are 11 residues in the CDR3. Germline V gene sequence: CDR1 SEHNR, CDR2 FQNEAQ (reference sequence). V gave up 5 bases and J gave up 3 bases, with 5 bases separating them. The chain's CDR3 is CASSTYYEQYF. The CDR3 coding sequence is TGTGCCAGCAGCACCTACTACGAGCAGTACTTC.

This chain uses TRBV19 with TRBJ1-1, with no clear D. Germline loops: CDR1 LNHDA, CDR2 SQIVND (reference sequence). V was shortened by 1 base and J by 5 bases, with 8 bases between the two germline ends. The CDR3 contains 13 residues. The CDR3 sequence is CASSIALRTEAFF. Here the CDR3 DNA reads TGTGCCAGTAGTATAGCGTTGAGGACTGAAGCTTTCTTT. Complete variable domain (other parts from reference TRBV19 and TRBJ1-1): DGGITQSPKYLFRKEGQNVTLSCEQNLNHDAMYWYRQDPGQGLRLIYYSQIVNDFQKGDIAEGYSVSREKKESFPLTVTSAQKNPTAFYLCASSIALRTEAFFGQGTRLTVV.

V is TRBV10-3 and J is TRBJ2-7; D call uncertain. Trimming shortened V by 3 bases and J by 0 bases, and 15 bases separated the two germline ends. Germline V gene lookup returns CDR1 ENHRY and CDR2 SYGVKD. The CDR3 loop spans 16 amino acids. For the CDR3, the DNA is TGTGCCATCAGTGACCCGGAGCGCGGTAGCTCCTACGAGCAGTACTTC. This translates into CAISDPERGSSYEQYF.

The chain recombines TRBV2 with TRBJ1-6; no reliable D call. Germline V lookup: CDR1 SNHLY, CDR2 FYNNEI. The V end was cut by 3 bases, the J end by 8 bases, with 8 bases between. The CDR3 loop spans 13 amino acids. The DNA of the CDR3 is TGTGCCAGCAGTGAGGGCGGCGATTCACCCCTCCACTTT. This codes for CASSEGGDSPLHF.

The chain uses TRBV2 and TRBJ2-2, with D possibly matching TRBD2 (6 bases). V gave up 4 bases and J gave up 0 bases, with 12 bases separating them. The CDR3 sequence is 16 residues long. Germline CDR1 is SNHLY and CDR2 is FYNNEI. The chain's CDR3 is CASSVEGSANTGELFF. Here the CDR3 DNA reads TGTGCCAGCAGTGTGGAGGGCAGCGCGAACACCGGGGAGCTGTTTTTT.

This clonotype was observed a few times. The chain couples TRBV29-1 to TRBJ1-2; TRBD1 might be the D (6 bases). This CDR3 spans 12 amino acids. CDR1 is SQVTM and CDR2 is ANQGSEA in the germline V gene. In nucleotides, the CDR3 is TGCGGGACCTGGACAGCCAACTATGGCTACACCTTC. Its translation is CGTWTANYGYTF. The complete variable domain, with remaining parts taken from reference TRBV29-1 and TRBJ1-2, reads SAVISQKPSRDICQRGTSLTIQCQVDSQVTMMFWYRQQPGQSLTLIATANQGSEATYESGFVIDKFPISRPNLTFSTLTVSNMSPEDSSIYLCGTWTANYGYTFGSGTRLTVV.

This clonotype was counted a few times. The gene calls are TRBV10-3 and TRBJ2-3; 7 nucleotides line up with TRBD2. CDR1 ENHRY and CDR2 SYGVKD come from the germline V gene. This CDR3 has 14 residues. Trimming removed 6 bases from V and 2 bases from J; junction bases left unmatched: 5. CDR3 nucleotides: TGTGCCATCAGAGGAGCGGGGCCCACAGATACGCAGTATTTT. This gives the protein CAIRGAGPTDTQYF.

This sequence joins TRBV6-1 and TRBJ1-5, with 8 bases identical to TRBD1. CDR3 size: 15 residues. The ends lost 6 bases at V and 6 bases at J; junction bases unmatched: 10. Looked up from germline, CDR1 is MNHNS and CDR2 is SASEGT. DNA of the CDR3: TGTGCCAGCAGGCATGAGCAGGGGGCGGTTCAGCCCCAGCATTTT. Protein sequence: CASRHEQGAVQPQHF.

This chain links TRBV7-9 with TRBJ1-2, with D unclear. The ends were cut back, 3 bases at V and 6 bases at J, with 11 bases in the middle. The germline V gene encodes CDR1 SEHNR and CDR2 FQNEAQ (reference sequence). The CDR3 is made up of 13 amino acids. DNA for the CDR3: TGTGCCAGCAGCTTCCCGGGAGGGAATGGCTACACCTTC. Encoded protein: CASSFPGGNGYTF.

The chain uses TRBV10-2 and TRBJ1-5, with D maybe TRBD1 (5 bases). V was cut by 4 bases and J by 5 bases, with 9 bases left in between. Germline V gives CDR1 WSHSY, CDR2 SAAADI. The CDR3 contains 13 residues. Written as DNA, the CDR3 is TGCGCCAGCAGTGGAACCAGGGATCAGCCCCAGCATTTT. Residues: CASSGTRDQPQHF.